This T cell receptor (beta chain) was sequenced for a study of blood T cell repertoires in COVID-19. Study summary: PBMCs, B-cell-depleted T cells, or T cells were the source of the cDNA or gDNA that made up the material.

How the authors handled the data: From reference gene primer amplification, estimates of nucleated cell counts were derived. Sequencing used immunoSEQ multiplex PCR; TCRdb keeps in-frame clones, though not all of them. V and J calls and clone size are those listed in that table; D and trimming were worked out from the DNA. Of more than 200,000 clones in the sample, around nine tenths were seen once. The trim removed 9 bases at V and 1 base at J, leaving 6 bases unmatched. In germline, CDR1 is SNHLY, CDR2 FYNNEI. This CDR3 has 14 amino acids. In its sample, this clone was seen many times. This clonotype originated in a woman aged 55-69 years with COVID-19, enrolled during active disease. The chain is built from TRBV2 and TRBJ1-1, with 9 nucleotides matching TRBD1. The specimen was peripheral blood. The CDR3 spells CARDRGAQNTEAFF. The CDR3, as DNA: TGTGCCAGGGACAGGGGAGCTCAGAACACTGAAGCTTTCTTT.